The 27 T cell receptor beta chains given below trace back to one sample, sequenced in a study of STAT5B mutations in CD4+ large granular lymphocyte leukemia. The assay was immunoSEQ multiplex PCR, and TCRdb's table has in-frame clones only and misses some. The sample consists of about 34,000 clones, 88% of them appearing once. Sequencing was carried out using CD4+ T cells from blood buffy coats. These receptors all come from a human donor in good health.

This rearrangement joins TRBV4-2 to TRBJ1-2; D not certain. The CDR3 has 14 amino acids. Germline V lookup: CDR1 LGHNA, CDR2 YNFKEQ. Trimming shortened V by 0 bases and J by 4 bases, and 9 bases separated the two germline ends. CDR3 coding DNA: TGTGCCAGCAGCCAAGATGCTTCGGCCTATGGCTACACCTTC. Amino acid sequence: CASSQDASAYGYTF.

The gene calls are TRBV15 and TRBJ2-2; tentative D call: TRBD2 (6 bases). The ends were cut back, 1 base at V and 1 base at J, with 13 bases in the middle. The germline V gene encodes CDR1 LNHNV and CDR2 YYDKDF (reference sequence). This CDR3 has 17 amino acids. The CDR3, as DNA: TGTGCCACCAGCAGAGGTACCGGGACTGTGAACACCGGGGAGCTGTTTTTT. It specifies CATSRGTGTVNTGELFF.

The rearrangement uses TRBV7-9 and TRBJ2-1, with D tentatively TRBD2 (6 bases). Germline CDR1 and CDR2: SEHNR and FQNEAQ (reference sequence). This CDR3 comprises 13 residues. Trimming removed 6 bases from V and 5 bases from J, with 11 bases in between. CDR3 nucleotides: TGTGCCAGCAGGATGACTAGGGACAATGAGCAGTTCTTC. This translates into CASRMTRDNEQFF.

The J gene is TRBJ2-3, the V gene TRBV7-2; the match to TRBD2 covers 7 bases. The germline CDR1 and CDR2 sequences are SGHTA and FQGNSA. J was trimmed by 5 bases and V by 2 bases; bases with no gene match: 7. The CDR3 sequence is 15 residues long. CDR3: CASSLRSGVGDTQYF. The DNA of the CDR3 is TGTGCCAGCAGCTTACGAAGCGGGGTGGGAGATACGCAGTATTTT.

The chain links TRBV5-1 to TRBJ1-1; D not certain. The CDR3 runs to 15 residues. Germline loops: CDR1 SGHRS, CDR2 YFSETQ. Between the trimmed V and J ends, which lost 0 bases and 4 bases, there was a span of 13 bases. CDR3 region: CASSLASRGSTEAFF. The CDR3 DNA sequence: TGCGCCAGCAGCTTGGCCAGCCGGGGTAGCACTGAAGCTTTCTTT.

J is TRBJ1-2 and V is TRBV5-4, with 12 bases aligning to TRBD1. The ends lost 2 bases at V and 5 bases at J; junction bases unmatched: 4. The CDR3 totals 15 residues. The V gene's germline CDR1 is SGHNT and CDR2 YYREEE (reference sequence). The CDR3 loop is CASSFGTGGFYGYTF. As DNA, the CDR3 is TGTGCCAGCAGCTTCGGGACAGGGGGCTTTTATGGCTACACCTTC.

The chain uses TRBV27 and TRBJ2-5; a possible D gene is TRBD2 (6 bases). Between the trimmed V and J ends, which lost 7 bases and 5 bases, there was a span of 23 bases. The germline V gene encodes CDR1 MNHEY and CDR2 SMNVEV (reference sequence). This CDR3 region has 16 residues. The CDR3 spells CASTRSGTLTHETQYF. For the CDR3, the DNA is TGTGCCAGCACCAGATCTGGGACTCTAACCCATGAGACCCAGTACTTC.

The rearrangement joins TRBV10-1 to TRBJ2-7; D perhaps matches TRBD1 (7 bases). Germline-derived CDR1 and CDR2 are WNHNN and SYGVQD (reference sequence). V lost 0 bases and J 0 bases, leaving 21 bases between the germline ends. The CDR3 extends over 19 amino acids. The CDR3 here is CASSESPLGGREASYEQYF. The CDR3 DNA reads as TGCGCCAGCAGTGAGTCACCCCTAGGGGGCAGGGAGGCCTCCTACGAGCAGTACTTC.

The chain recombines TRBV2 with TRBJ2-3, with D perhaps TRBD1 or TRBD2 (5 bases each). Trimming took off 7 bases at V and 0 bases at J, with 11 bases between the two ends. CDR1 is SNHLY, CDR2 FYNNEI, per germline. The CDR3 loop spans 14 amino acids. CDR3 sequence: CASNWGGSTDTQYF. DNA of the CDR3: TGTGCCAGCAATTGGGGCGGGAGCACAGATACGCAGTATTTT.

CDR3 DNA: TGTGCCAGCAGCTTGGGGGGACAGGGGAACACCGGGGAGCTGTTTTTT. The encoded protein is CASSLGGQGNTGELFF. V usage is TRBV7-3 and J usage is TRBJ2-2; TRBD1 matches 9 bases. V dropped 3 bases and J dropped 1; count of bases not matched to a gene: 3. There are 16 residues in the CDR3. CDR1 is SGHTA and CDR2 is FQGTGA in the germline V gene. Drawing the rest from reference TRBV7-3 and TRBJ2-2, the complete variable domain is GAGVSQTPSNKVTEKGKYVELRCDPISGHTALYWYRQSLGQGPEFLIYFQGTGAADDSGLPNDRFFAVRPEGSVSTLKIQRTERGDSAVYLCASSLGGQGNTGELFFGEGSRLTVL.

The chain employs TRBV30 and TRBJ2-3; D unresolved. CDR1 and CDR2 (germline): GTSNPN, SVGIG (reference sequence). Trimming pared 4 bases from V and 2 bases from J, leaving 16 bases between. This CDR3 comprises 15 residues. For the CDR3, the DNA is TGTGCCTGGACAAGGCAGACCTCTCTCACAGATACGCAGTATTTT. Translated: CAWTRQTSLTDTQYF.

The V call is TRBV2, the J call TRBJ2-3; D is perhaps TRBD1 or TRBD2 (5 bases each). The CDR3 length is 12 residues. V lost 7 bases and J 7 bases, leaving 12 bases between the germline ends. CDR1 and CDR2 from the germline V gene are SNHLY and FYNNEI. CDR3 nucleotide sequence: TGTGCCAGCACCCTAGGGACGAATACGCAGTATTTT. Protein product: CASTLGTNTQYF. Combining the CDR3 with reference TRBV2 and TRBJ2-3 gives the whole variable domain EPEVTQTPSHQVTQMGQEVILRCVPISNHLYFYWYRQILGQKVEFLVSFYNNEISEKSEIFDDQFSVERPDGSNFTLKIRSTKLEDSAMYFCASTLGTNTQYFGPGTRLTVL.

The chain recombines TRBV10-3 with TRBJ2-7; unclear D gene. CDR3 size: 16 residues. Germline CDR1 ENHRY, CDR2 SYGVKD. V was shortened by 4 bases and J by 0 bases, with 16 bases between the two germline ends. The CDR3 coding sequence is TGTGCCATCAGTGGGCCCCGTGCGCGGAGCTCCTACGAGCAGTACTTC. Translation gives CAISGPRARSSYEQYF.

This clone appeared a few times. The V and J genes are TRBV4-3 and TRBJ2-3; 11 bases line up with TRBD2. V dropped 9 bases and J dropped 0; count of bases not matched to a gene: 2. This CDR3 is built from 14 residues. Germline assignment: CDR1 LGHNA and CDR2 YSLEER. The CDR3 loop reads CARLAGVSTDTQYF. CDR3 sequence (DNA): TGCGCCAGACTAGCGGGGGTGAGCACAGATACGCAGTATTTT.

The table lists this clone with a count of one. The genes are TRBV29-1 and TRBJ2-5, with 7 bases aligning to TRBD2. The CDR3 loop spans 12 amino acids. Germline values: CDR1 SQVTM, CDR2 ANQGSEA. The V gene end was trimmed by 5 bases and the J gene end by 1 base; junction bases not matched to a gene: 1. CDR3 sequence: CSVQRGQETQYF. CDR3 bases: TGCAGCGTTCAGCGGGGCCAAGAGACCCAGTACTTC.

The chain couples TRBV10-1 to TRBJ2-7, with 11 bases matching TRBD2. Looked up from germline, CDR1 is WNHNN and CDR2 is SYGVQD (reference sequence). The CDR3 has 12 residues. V dropped 5 bases and J dropped 7; count of bases not matched to a gene: 1. The CDR3 protein is CASSTSGREQYF. Here the CDR3 DNA reads TGCGCCAGCAGTACTAGCGGGAGAGAGCAGTACTTC.

The chain links TRBV5-1 to TRBJ2-3; D is unclear. Between the trimmed V and J ends, which lost 0 bases and 0 bases, there was a span of 11 bases. CDR1 SGHRS and CDR2 YFSETQ come from the germline V gene. There are 16 residues in the CDR3. The CDR3 bases are TGCGCCAGCAGCTTGGAGTCTGCTCCTAGCACAGATACGCAGTATTTT. Its protein product is CASSLESAPSTDTQYF.

Here the CDR3 reads CASSPTHWAEAFF. The DNA of the CDR3 is TGTGCCAGCAGCCCCACCCATTGGGCTGAAGCTTTCTTT. The chain carries TRBV7-2 and TRBJ1-1, with unresolved D. Germline V gene lookup returns CDR1 SGHTA and CDR2 FQGNSA. The CDR3 contains 13 residues. Between the trimmed V and J ends, which lost 5 bases and 6 bases, there was a span of 13 bases.

This chain connects TRBV10-1 to TRBJ1-2; 8 bases fit TRBD1. V trimming: 10 bases; J trimming: 5 bases; junction bases outside the gene matches: 9. Germline values: CDR1 WNHNN, CDR2 SYGVQD (reference sequence). CDR3 size: 13 residues. The CDR3 DNA follows: TGCGCCACCCCAGGGGGCGCGAGGTATGGCTACACCTTC. This sequence encodes CATPGGARYGYTF.

This sequence joins TRBV11-2 and TRBJ1-5; possible D gene TRBD1, 5 bases. V shed 0 bases and J shed 3 bases, with 9 bases lying between them. Germline V gives CDR1 SGHAT, CDR2 FQNNGV. This CDR3 is built from 15 residues. This CDR3 reads CASSLDGAVNQPQHF. CDR3 coding DNA: TGTGCCAGCAGCTTAGATGGGGCAGTCAATCAGCCCCAGCATTTT.

The V call is TRBV19, the J call TRBJ1-5, with D maybe TRBD1 (5 bases). V lost 11 bases, J lost 3 bases, and 8 bases lay in between. The CDR3 is 11 amino acids. Germline V CDR1 and CDR2: LNHDA, SQIVND (reference sequence). CDR3 protein: CAGGVNQPQHF. Written as DNA, the CDR3 is TGTGCCGGGGGGGTCAATCAGCCCCAGCATTTT.

This clone was detected only once. The chain employs TRBV6-5 and TRBJ2-3; D is unclear. V was pared by 6 bases and J by 7 bases, with 14 bases between. The CDR3 has 13 residues. Germline V gene sequence: CDR1 MNHEY, CDR2 SVGAGI. In DNA form, the CDR3 reads TGTGCCAGCAGAGATGGAGCCCTGAATACGCAGTATTTT. Translating gives CASRDGALNTQYF.

This clone was detected only a few times. The chain joins TRBV11-2 to TRBJ2-1, with D possibly matching TRBD2 (6 bases). CDR1 and CDR2 (germline): SGHAT, FQNNGV. V lost 5 bases, J lost 0 bases, and 14 bases lay in between. The CDR3 is 16 amino acids. The CDR3 region has the DNA TGTGCCAGCAGCCAAGGAGGGCGGAGCTCCTACAATGAGCAGTTCTTC. The encoded protein is CASSQGGRSSYNEQFF.

This chain joins TRBV10-1 and TRBJ2-1; 11 nucleotides line up with TRBD2. Germline CDR1 WNHNN, CDR2 SYGVQD (reference sequence). The CDR3 has 14 amino acids. With 6 bases clipped from V and 7 bases from J, the junction kept 5 bases outside the gene matches. CDR3 in amino acids: CASSGSGGDNEQFF. The CDR3 nucleotides are TGCGCCAGCAGCGGTAGCGGGGGGGATAATGAGCAGTTCTTC.

This chain joins TRBV25-1 and TRBJ1-1, with 10 bases fitting TRBD1. In germline, CDR1 is MGHDK, CDR2 SYGVNS. The CDR3 contains 11 residues. Trimming took 8 bases from V and 12 from J; bases not matched to a gene: 6. The CDR3 DNA sequence: TGTGCCAGCCGGGACAGGGGAAGGCCTTTCTTT. Translated, it gives CASRDRGRPFF.

V usage is TRBV27 and J usage is TRBJ2-4; 11 nucleotides match TRBD1. The V gene's germline CDR1 is MNHEY and CDR2 SMNVEV (reference sequence). The CDR3 extends over 14 amino acids. V lost 5 bases and J lost 5; bases outside the gene matches: 2. CDR3 in amino acids: CASSRTGGQNIQYF. The CDR3 DNA reads as TGTGCCAGCAGTCGGACAGGGGGCCAAAACATTCAGTACTTC.

The chain is built from TRBV7-6 and TRBJ2-3; D gene ambiguous. Germline CDR1 and CDR2: SGHVS and FNYEAQ. Trimming took 2 bases from V and 2 from J, leaving 14 bases between them. This CDR3 spans 16 amino acids. The CDR3 sequence: CASSLLEGGFTDTQYF. CDR3 sequence (DNA): TGTGCCAGCAGCTTACTAGAAGGCGGTTTCACAGATACGCAGTATTTT.